This paragraph reports one T cell receptor beta chain. This sample is part of a study of blood T cell repertoires in COVID-19. Overall study context: COVID-19 samples from acute and convalescent phases originated in the United States, Italy and Spain. T cells, B-cell-depleted T cells, or PBMCs provided the cDNA or gDNA that served as material.

Methods used by the authors: Researchers report that nucleated cell counts were estimated from reference gene primer amplification. Data came from immunoSEQ multiplex PCR; TCRdb stores just in-frame clones and leaves some out. V and J calls and clone size follow that table, whereas D and trimming were derived from the DNA. This sample carries 80,000 to 100,000 clones, roughly nine tenths of them seen once, and the ten largest clones take 1.8%. CDR3 length: 16 amino acids. Germline loops: CDR1 SNHLY, CDR2 FYNNEI. J gave up 1 base and V 1 base, and 1 base lay outside the gene matches. Specimen: peripheral blood. The sequence was obtained from a human donor with active COVID-19. The donor label of this sample is uncertain. The J gene is TRBJ2-7, the V gene TRBV2, with 13 bases that match TRBD2. CDR3 sequence (DNA): TGTGCCAGCAGTGAAGGACTAGCGGGGGGATCCTACGAGCAGTACTTC. Protein: CASSEGLAGGSYEQYF.